The 15 T cell receptor beta chains below come from one sample, sequenced in a study of CD8 T cells in Susac syndrome. After extraction with the RNeasy kit, roughly 0.5 to 1 ug of the RNA was reverse transcribed using random hexamers. TCRdb reprocessed the immunoSEQ multiplex PCR reads with MiXCR, giving one entry per CDR3 protein. The sample includes approximately 140,000 distinct CDR3 sequences, roughly 80% of them seen just once. Specimen: CD8+ T cells from PBMCs. These receptors were collected from a human donor with multiple sclerosis.

CDR3 in amino acids: CASRLQGSNEKLFF. DNA for the CDR3: TGTGCCAGCAGGTTACAGGGGTCTAATGAAAAACTGTTTTTT. The rearrangement links TRBV27 to TRBJ1-4; 7 bases map to TRBD1. The CDR3 contains 14 residues. With V trimmed by 6 bases and J by 3 bases, 4 bases remained unmatched. The germline CDR1 and CDR2 sequences are MNHEY and SMNVEV (reference sequence).

This chain links TRBV4-2 with TRBJ1-1; the match to TRBD1 covers 7 bases. Trimming removed 4 bases from V and 1 base from J; junction bases left unmatched: 6. This CDR3 is built from 15 residues. Germline V gene lookup returns CDR1 LGHNA and CDR2 YNFKEQ. The CDR3 protein is CASSLDRDPNTEAFF. The CDR3 nucleotides read TGTGCCAGCAGCCTCGACAGGGACCCGAACACTGAAGCTTTCTTT.

The rearrangement joins TRBV7-9 to TRBJ2-3; 11 positions match TRBD2. CDR3 length: 16 amino acids. With 4 bases clipped from V and 5 bases from J, the junction kept 8 bases outside the gene matches. From germline, CDR1 is SEHNR and CDR2 FQNEAQ (reference sequence). CDR3 sequence reads: CASSSELAGVIDTQYF. CDR3 nucleotides: TGTGCCAGCAGCTCCGAACTAGCGGGAGTAATAGATACGCAGTATTTT.

The V call is TRBV7-8, the J call TRBJ1-1, with D perhaps matching TRBD1 (6 bases). Trimming took off 2 bases at V and 5 bases at J, with 12 bases between the two ends. CDR1 SGHVS and CDR2 FQNEAQ come from the germline V gene. The CDR3 has 14 amino acids. This CDR3 is CASSLRDGQTEAFF. DNA of the CDR3: TGTGCCAGCAGCTTACGGGACGGACAGACTGAAGCTTTCTTT.

The chain links TRBV24-1 to TRBJ2-3; possible D gene TRBD2, 6 bases. The CDR3 covers 16 residues. The germline CDR1 and CDR2 sequences are KGHDR and SFDVKD. Trimming pared 0 bases from V and 9 bases from J, leaving 18 bases between. The CDR3 protein is CATSDLLAGPVGTQYF. CDR3 in DNA: TGTGCCACCAGTGATTTGTTGGCGGGGCCGGTGGGGACGCAGTATTTT.

This clonotype was counted between two and nine times. One junction end does not reproduce the germline sequence, and a read error may be involved. DNA of the CDR3: TGTGCCAGTAGTATAGGGACAGGGCTCCAAGAGACCCAGTACTTT. This gives the protein CASSIGTGLQETQYF. This chain connects TRBV19 to TRBJ2-5, with 8 bases fitting TRBD1. The CDR3 sequence is 15 residues long. The V gene's germline CDR1 is LNHDA and CDR2 SQIVND (reference sequence).

The chain carries TRBV9 and TRBJ2-3, with TRBD1 matching over 10 bases. V lost 4 bases to trimming and J lost 11 bases; unmatched junction nucleotides: 16. Germline values: CDR1 SGDLS, CDR2 YYNGEE. The CDR3 spans 16 residues. This chain's CDR3 is CASSSTGTGAAFGQYF. CDR3 coding DNA: TGTGCCAGCAGCTCCACCGGGACAGGGGCCGCCTTCGGGCAGTATTTT.

V is TRBV19 and J is TRBJ1-1; D ambiguous. Between the trimmed V and J ends, which lost 3 bases and 5 bases, there was a span of 10 bases. Germline CDR1 and CDR2: LNHDA and SQIVND (reference sequence). The CDR3 totals 13 residues. In nucleotides, the CDR3 is TGTGCCAGTAGTATTGATCAGGAGACTGAAGCTTTCTTT. It is translated as CASSIDQETEAFF.

This rearrangement joins TRBV20-1 to TRBJ1-1, with 7 bases matching TRBD1. From germline, CDR1 is DFQATT and CDR2 SNEGSKA (reference sequence). CDR3 length equals 14 residues. The trim removed 2 bases at V and 7 bases at J, leaving 10 bases unmatched. CDR3 protein: CSARTKGAEVEAFF. DNA for the CDR3: TGCAGTGCTAGAACGAAGGGGGCCGAGGTTGAAGCTTTCTTT.

J is TRBJ2-2 and V is TRBV4-2, with D tentatively TRBD1 or TRBD2 (5 bases each). This CDR3 has 14 residues. Germline CDR1 is LGHNA and CDR2 is YNFKEQ. V lost 4 bases, J lost 5 bases, and 11 bases lay in between. In DNA, the CDR3 is TGTGCCAGCAGCCCCGGTTGGGGGACCGGGGAGCTGTTTTTT. Its translation: CASSPGWGTGELFF.

CDR3 in DNA: TGCGCCAGCGGTCTCGGTTTGAGGTCGAACACTGAAGCTTTCTTT. It specifies CASGLGLRSNTEAFF. This chain joins TRBV5-1 and TRBJ1-1; no clear D gene. The V and J ends lost 7 bases and 1 base respectively, with 17 bases between them. Germline-derived CDR1 and CDR2 are SGHRS and YFSETQ. The CDR3 sequence is 15 residues long.

The V and J genes are TRBV4-1 and TRBJ1-1; 9 bases align to TRBD1. Trimming removed 4 bases from V and 0 bases from J; junction bases left unmatched: 6. Germline values: CDR1 MGHRA, CDR2 YSYEKL. The CDR3 consists of 16 residues. This CDR3 reads CASSLWTGELNTEAFF. The CDR3 nucleotides are TGCGCCAGCAGCCTCTGGACAGGGGAGCTGAACACTGAAGCTTTCTTT.

The V gene is TRBV7-2, the J gene TRBJ2-1; D gene uncertain. CDR1 is SGHTA and CDR2 is FQGNSA in the germline V gene. V lost 3 bases to trimming and J lost 7 bases, with 13 bases between them. The CDR3 loop spans 14 amino acids. CDR3 in DNA: TGTGCCAGCAGCTTTGTCCTCTCCGGGAATGAGCAGTTCTTC. Residues: CASSFVLSGNEQFF.

V is TRBV5-5 and J is TRBJ2-7, with 7 bases identical to TRBD1. Per the germline V gene, CDR1 is SGHKS and CDR2 is YYEKEE (reference sequence). Trimming cost V 0 bases and J 3 bases; bases outside gene matches: 3. CDR3 length equals 14 residues. In DNA, the CDR3 is TGTGCCAGCAGCTTGGGACAGGGTCACTACGAGCAGTACTTC. This translates into CASSLGQGHYEQYF.

The CDR3 here is CASSYGTGVGNTIYF. The CDR3 DNA reads TGTGCCAGCAGCTACGGGACAGGGGTTGGAAACACCATATATTTT. The V call is TRBV7-6, the J call TRBJ1-3; 10 positions agree with TRBD1. From germline, CDR1 is SGHVS and CDR2 FNYEAQ. Germline trimming cut 4 bases from V and 3 bases from J; bases unmatched to any gene: 3. CDR3 length: 15 residues.